Listed here are 13 T cell receptor beta chains from one sample, sequenced in a study of response to subunit inactivated influenza vaccine. TCRdb recomputed calls from the RT-PCR reads with MiXCR, one row per CDR3 protein. Found here are about 240,000 distinct CDR3 sequences, 12% of them singletons; the top ten hold about 7.8%. The sequencing used non-naive T cells sorted from PBMCs, collected about 14 days before vaccination. The receptors shown here come from a man aged 45 to 65 who received an inactivated influenza vaccine.

This clonotype came up many times. The chain couples TRBV5-1 to TRBJ2-3; D unresolved. CDR1 is SGHRS and CDR2 is YFSETQ in the germline V gene. The ends were cut back, 0 bases at V and 1 base at J, with 9 bases in the middle. The CDR3 is 15 amino acids. The CDR3 bases are TGCGCCAGCAGCTTGGTGTCGGGCGGCACAGATACGCAGTATTTT. Protein: CASSLVSGGTDTQYF.

There are a few counts of this clonotype. The chain joins TRBV19 to TRBJ2-1; 9 bases match TRBD1. CDR3 size: 14 residues. V was clipped by 6 bases and J by 4 bases; unmatched bases: 4. In germline, CDR1 is LNHDA, CDR2 SQIVND (reference sequence). This CDR3 reads CASRGTGKYNEQFF. CDR3 DNA: TGTGCCAGTAGGGGGACAGGGAAGTACAATGAGCAGTTCTTC. Supplemented by reference TRBV19 and TRBJ2-1, the full variable domain reads DGGITQSPKYLFRKEGQNVTLSCEQNLNHDAMYWYRQDPGQGLRLIYYSQIVNDFQKGDIAEGYSVSREKKESFPLTVTSAQKNPTAFYLCASRGTGKYNEQFFGPGTRLTVL.

This clonotype was seen a handful of times. The V and J genes are TRBV20-1 and TRBJ2-5, with 7 bases lining up with TRBD1. Germline trimming cut 3 bases from V and 5 bases from J; bases unmatched to any gene: 3. The CDR3 runs 12 residues. The germline V gene has CDR1 DFQATT and CDR2 SNEGSKA (reference sequence). The CDR3 nucleotides are TGCAGTGCTAGTGACAGGGTCGAGACCCAGTACTTC. Amino acid sequence: CSASDRVETQYF.

This clonotype came up many times. This chain joins TRBV5-1 and TRBJ1-2, with TRBD1 matching over 8 bases. The germline gives CDR1 SGHRS, CDR2 YFSETQ. J lost 7 bases, V lost 4 bases, and 12 bases had no gene match. The CDR3 has 15 residues. CDR3: CASSDIGQGPSGYTF. Written as DNA, the CDR3 is TGCGCCAGCAGCGATATCGGACAGGGCCCAAGTGGCTACACCTTC.

The table lists this clonotype with a few counts. The V and J genes are TRBV20-1 and TRBJ2-1, with D uncertain. The ends were cut back, 4 bases at V and 0 bases at J, with 7 bases in the middle. The germline gives CDR1 DFQATT, CDR2 SNEGSKA (reference sequence). The CDR3 loop spans 13 amino acids. DNA of the CDR3: TGCAGTGCTATGGTGGGCTCCTACAATGAGCAGTTCTTC. Residues: CSAMVGSYNEQFF.

V is TRBV18 and J is TRBJ1-6, with 8 bases fitting TRBD1. V dropped 3 bases and J dropped 7; count of bases not matched to a gene: 2. The CDR3 totals 14 residues. Germline CDR1 KGHSH, CDR2 LQKENI. This CDR3 reads CASSPDRVNSPLHF. The CDR3 nucleotides read TGTGCCAGCTCACCGGACAGGGTAAATTCACCCCTCCACTTT.

The sample holds many counts of this clonotype. The chain employs TRBV20-1 and TRBJ2-7; the D gene is possibly TRBD2 (6 bases). Trimming removed 3 bases from V and 4 bases from J, with 10 bases in between. This CDR3 contains 12 residues. Germline-derived CDR1 and CDR2 are DFQATT and SNEGSKA (reference sequence). The CDR3 region is CSASGDSYEQYF. DNA of the CDR3: TGCAGTGCTAGCGGGGACTCATACGAGCAGTACTTC.

In this sample, this clonotype turned up a few times. This chain links TRBV27 with TRBJ2-2, with a weak D call TRBD1 (6 bases). The germline gives CDR1 MNHEY, CDR2 SMNVEV (reference sequence). This CDR3 has 17 residues. The V and J ends lost 2 bases and 1 base respectively, with 14 bases between them. CDR3 residues: CASSLERPQGNTGELFF. The DNA of the CDR3 is TGTGCCAGCAGTTTAGAGCGGCCACAGGGGAACACCGGGGAGCTGTTTTTT.

This clonotype was seen a handful of times. The chain employs TRBV7-9 and TRBJ2-7, with D perhaps being TRBD1 or TRBD2 (6 bases each). This CDR3 has 13 residues. Germline V gene sequence: CDR1 SEHNR, CDR2 FQNEAQ (reference sequence). V lost 6 bases, J lost 5 bases, and 14 bases lay in between. CDR3 DNA sequence: TGTGCCAGCAGAACCTCGGGGGCTGACGAGCAGTACTTC. Protein sequence: CASRTSGADEQYF.

This clonotype was observed a few times. This chain joins TRBV4-3 and TRBJ2-5; D is ambiguous. Germline V CDR1 and CDR2: LGHNA, YSLEER. The CDR3 runs 13 residues. The V end lost 0 bases, the J end lost 4 bases, and 6 bases lay between the germline ends. The CDR3 spells CASSQDSGETQYF. Here the CDR3 DNA reads TGCGCCAGCAGCCAAGATTCTGGAGAGACCCAGTACTTC.

V and J are TRBV6-2 or TRBV6-3 and TRBJ1-2; D might be TRBD1 (6 bases). There are 14 residues in the CDR3. The germline V gene encodes CDR1 MNHEY and CDR2 SVGEGT. V lost 0 bases, J lost 4 bases, and 9 bases lay in between. CDR3 residues: CASSYSLQGYGYTF. CDR3 bases: TGTGCCAGCAGTTACTCGCTACAGGGCTATGGCTACACCTTC.

The CDR3 region has the DNA TGCAGTGCAACCCCGGGACAGGTTTTAGATGGCTACACCTTC. This translates into CSATPGQVLDGYTF. J is TRBJ1-2 and V is TRBV20-1; the match to TRBD1 covers 8 bases. CDR1 is DFQATT and CDR2 is SNEGSKA in the germline V gene (reference sequence). The CDR3 runs to 14 residues. V dropped 6 bases and J dropped 6; count of bases not matched to a gene: 12.

This clonotype showed up just a few times. The chain links TRBV5-4 to TRBJ2-7; D is unresolved. V was shortened by 0 bases and J by 2 bases, with 12 bases between the two germline ends. CDR3 length: 15 amino acids. In germline, CDR1 is SGHNT, CDR2 YYREEE (reference sequence). The CDR3 sequence is CASSLGHSKPYEQYF. CDR3 DNA: TGTGCCAGCAGCTTGGGACACTCAAAGCCCTACGAGCAGTACTTC.